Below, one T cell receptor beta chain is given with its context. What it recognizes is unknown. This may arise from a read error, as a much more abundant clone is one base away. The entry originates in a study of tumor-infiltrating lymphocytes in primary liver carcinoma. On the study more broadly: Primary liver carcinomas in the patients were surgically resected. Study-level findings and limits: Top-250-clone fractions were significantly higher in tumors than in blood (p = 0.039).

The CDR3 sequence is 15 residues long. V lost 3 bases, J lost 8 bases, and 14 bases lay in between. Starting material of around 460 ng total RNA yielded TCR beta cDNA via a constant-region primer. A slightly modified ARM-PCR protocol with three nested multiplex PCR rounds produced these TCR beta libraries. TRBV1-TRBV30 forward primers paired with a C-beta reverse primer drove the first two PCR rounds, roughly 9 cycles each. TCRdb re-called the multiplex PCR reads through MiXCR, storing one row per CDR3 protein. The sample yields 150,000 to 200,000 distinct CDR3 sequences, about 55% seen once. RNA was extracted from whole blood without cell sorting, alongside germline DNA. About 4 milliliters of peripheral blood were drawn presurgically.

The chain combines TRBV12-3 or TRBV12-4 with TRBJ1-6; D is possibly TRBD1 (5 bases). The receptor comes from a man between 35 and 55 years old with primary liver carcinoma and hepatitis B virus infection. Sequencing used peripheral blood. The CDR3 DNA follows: TGTGCCAGCAGTTTTTCAAGGGGCGGCTATTCACCCCTCCACTTT. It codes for CASSFSRGGYSPLHF.